This passage covers 18 T cell receptor beta chains from one sample sequenced in a study of response to subunit inactivated influenza vaccine. TCRdb redid the calling of the RT-PCR reads with MiXCR, one entry per CDR3 protein. The data contain 700,000 to 800,000 distinct CDR3 sequences, approximately 17% of them seen just once; the ten biggest clones take up approximately 11%. This specimen consisted of PBMCs from blood, obtained roughly 5 days after vaccination. These receptors were collected from a man aged 50 to 60 who received an inactivated influenza vaccine.

The chain recombines TRBV20-1 with TRBJ1-2; TRBD1 agrees at 7 bases. The CDR3 runs 15 residues. V gave up 6 bases and J gave up 2 bases; unmatched junction bases: 12. Germline loops: CDR1 DFQATT, CDR2 SNEGSKA (reference sequence). The CDR3 sequence is CSATTGSVTNYGYTF. CDR3 coding DNA: TGCAGTGCCACGACAGGGTCGGTTACCAACTATGGCTACACCTTC.

This clonotype was observed many times. The chain combines TRBV11-2 with TRBJ2-4, with D perhaps matching TRBD1 (5 bases). CDR1 SGHAT and CDR2 FQNNGV come from the germline V gene. This CDR3 region has 15 residues. Trimming took off 1 base at V and 5 bases at J, with 12 bases between the two ends. The CDR3 here is CASSLGSGRENIQYF. The CDR3 coding sequence is TGTGCCAGCAGCTTAGGATCTGGCAGGGAAAACATTCAGTACTTC.

The chain links TRBV12-3 or TRBV12-4 to TRBJ2-1, with a weak D call TRBD2 (6 bases). The CDR3 consists of 15 residues. V lost 3 bases and J lost 3, with 12 bases in between. The chain's CDR3 is CASSFGGRYYNEQFF. The CDR3 DNA sequence: TGTGCCAGCAGTTTCGGAGGGAGGTACTACAATGAGCAGTTCTTC.

The chain has TRBV29-1 and TRBJ1-1, with D unclear. Trimming took off 4 bases at V and 3 bases at J, with 15 bases between the two ends. There are 14 residues in the CDR3. CDR1 is SQVTM, CDR2 ANQGSEA, per germline. CDR3 DNA sequence: TGCAGCGTTGCCCATGAGAGCTCCCACACTGAAGCTTTCTTT. Protein sequence: CSVAHESSHTEAFF.

A few counts support this clonotype. The CDR3 DNA follows: TGCAGTGCTAGGGAAGGTCTAGCGGGAGCGGAATACGAGCAGTACTTC. This codes for CSAREGLAGAEYEQYF. The chain couples TRBV20-1 to TRBJ2-7, with 10 bases lining up with TRBD2. The ends lost 3 bases at V and 4 bases at J; junction bases unmatched: 12. CDR1 and CDR2 (germline): DFQATT, SNEGSKA (reference sequence). CDR3 length: 16 residues.

V gene TRBV7-2 combines with J gene TRBJ1-2, with D hard to call. The CDR3 runs 17 residues. V shed 1 base and J shed 9 bases, with 24 bases lying between them. Germline assignment: CDR1 SGHTA and CDR2 FQGNSA. The CDR3 loop reads CASSLGLPVAAGTRYTF. The CDR3 DNA reads as TGTGCCAGCAGCTTAGGGCTGCCGGTCGCGGCAGGCACCCGCTACACCTTC. The whole variable domain, remainder taken from reference TRBV7-2 and TRBJ1-2, is GAGVSQSPSNKVTEKGKDVELRCDPISGHTALYWYRQSLGQGLEFLIYFQGNSAPDKSGLPSDRFSAERTGGSVSTLTIQRTQQEDSAVYLCASSLGLPVAAGTRYTFGSGTRLTVV.

This clonotype has more than one count but fewer than ten. This chain connects TRBV5-1 to TRBJ2-3; D possibly corresponds to TRBD1 (6 bases). The CDR3 sequence is 15 residues long. Germline lookup yields CDR1 SGHRS and CDR2 YFSETQ. V lost 5 bases, J lost 0 bases, and 13 bases lay in between. CDR3 DNA sequence: TGCGCCAGCAGGTCGGACAGCCCTAGCACAGATACGCAGTATTTT. This codes for CASRSDSPSTDTQYF.

Many counts were recorded for this clonotype. The V and J genes are TRBV12-3 or TRBV12-4 and TRBJ2-7; no firm D call. This CDR3 is 12 amino acids long. V was clipped by 6 bases and J by 3 bases, with 9 bases between them. The CDR3 nucleotides are TGTGCCAGCAGCCCTTCGGTCTACGAGCAGTACTTC. It encodes CASSPSVYEQYF.

This clonotype has just a few counts. The gene calls are TRBV7-9 and TRBJ1-2; D gene uncertain. This CDR3 is built from 14 residues. V was trimmed by 1 base and J by 6 bases, leaving 12 bases between them. Germline V gene lookup returns CDR1 SEHNR and CDR2 FQNEAQ (reference sequence). The CDR3 reads CASSLVGREDGYTF. The CDR3 bases are TGTGCCAGCAGCTTAGTTGGTAGGGAGGATGGCTACACCTTC.

Remarks on this clonotype: Since a much larger clone is just one base distant, this may be a read error. The chain recombines TRBV7-2 with TRBJ2-3; no definite D call. The CDR3 consists of 15 residues. Germline V gives CDR1 SGHTA, CDR2 FQGNSA. CDR3 residues: CARSSRSQVADTQYF. The CDR3 DNA reads TGTGCCCGCAGCTCTCGCTCCCAAGTTGCGGATACGCAGTATTTT.

In its sample, this clonotype was seen a few times. The rearrangement uses TRBV6-5 and TRBJ2-7; 7 nucleotides align to TRBD1. The ends lost 4 bases at V and 4 bases at J; junction bases unmatched: 13. Per the germline V gene, CDR1 is MNHEY and CDR2 is SVGAGI. The CDR3 loop spans 16 amino acids. This CDR3 is CASSSAMTGIWYEQYF. The CDR3 bases are TGTGCCAGCAGTTCCGCCATGACAGGGATTTGGTACGAGCAGTACTTC.

This chain links TRBV9 with TRBJ1-2, with D maybe TRBD1 (6 bases). CDR1 SGDLS and CDR2 YYNGEE come from the germline V gene. The CDR3 runs 14 residues. V lost 10 bases and J lost 2, with 18 bases in between. The CDR3 sequence: CASTKTGENYGYTF. CDR3 bases: TGTGCCTCGACTAAGACAGGAGAGAACTATGGCTACACCTTC.

V gene TRBV28 combines with J gene TRBJ2-5; the D gene is possibly TRBD1 (6 bases). Trimming took 7 bases from V and 2 from J, leaving 17 bases between them. The CDR3 has 15 residues. The germline V gene encodes CDR1 MDHEN and CDR2 SYDVKM. The CDR3 here is CASKTGKNHQETQYF. The CDR3 coding sequence is TGTGCCAGCAAAACAGGGAAAAACCATCAAGAGACCCAGTACTTC. Complete variable domain (other parts from reference TRBV28 and TRBJ2-5): DVKVTQSSRYLVKRTGEKVFLECVQDMDHENMFWYRQDPGLGLRLIYFSYDVKMKEKGDIPEGYSVSREKKERFSLILESASTNQTSMYLCASKTGKNHQETQYFGPGTRLLVL.

This clonotype has more than one count but fewer than ten. This chain uses TRBV20-1 with TRBJ1-4, with D unclear. CDR1 and CDR2 from the germline V gene are DFQATT and SNEGSKA (reference sequence). V lost 7 bases to trimming and J lost 5 bases, with 11 bases between them. The CDR3 totals 12 residues. CDR3 residues: CSVYHLNEKLFF. CDR3 nucleotide sequence: TGCAGTGTCTATCACTTAAATGAAAAACTGTTTTTT.

CDR3 nucleotide sequence: TGTGCCAGCACCGCCCGGGACTCGGGGGCCAACGTCCTGACTTTC. Protein product: CASTARDSGANVLTF. The V and J genes are TRBV25-1 and TRBJ2-6; tentatively, D is TRBD2 (6 bases). This CDR3 contains 15 residues. CDR1 and CDR2 (germline): MGHDK, SYGVNS. V gave up 7 bases and J gave up 4 bases, with 14 bases separating them.

The rearrangement links TRBV14 to TRBJ1-4; D not certain. Trimming cost V 4 bases and J 5 bases, with 8 bases left between them. CDR1 and CDR2 (germline): SGHDN, FVKESK. CDR3 length equals 13 residues. The CDR3 DNA reads TGTGCCAGCAGCCGCGGAGTGAATGAAAAACTGTTTTTT. The encoded protein is CASSRGVNEKLFF.

V gene TRBV11-2 combines with J gene TRBJ2-1, with D tentatively TRBD1 or TRBD2 (5 bases each). Trimming left V 4 bases short and J 9 bases short, with 13 bases between. Germline CDR1 reads SGHAT; CDR2 reads FQNNGV. This CDR3 contains 13 residues. CDR3 in DNA: TGTGCCAGCAGCTCCCTTCGGGGCAGTGAGCAGTTCTTC. It translates to CASSSLRGSEQFF.

The chain employs TRBV13 and TRBJ2-1; D is ambiguous. This CDR3 is 17 amino acids long. V lost 4 bases, J lost 0 bases, and 16 bases lay in between. Germline V lookup: CDR1 PRHDT, CDR2 FYEKMQ (reference sequence). In nucleotides, the CDR3 is TGTGCCAGCAGCTCCCGTAAATCGTCTAGCTCCTACAATGAGCAGTTCTTC. It translates to CASSSRKSSSSYNEQFF.